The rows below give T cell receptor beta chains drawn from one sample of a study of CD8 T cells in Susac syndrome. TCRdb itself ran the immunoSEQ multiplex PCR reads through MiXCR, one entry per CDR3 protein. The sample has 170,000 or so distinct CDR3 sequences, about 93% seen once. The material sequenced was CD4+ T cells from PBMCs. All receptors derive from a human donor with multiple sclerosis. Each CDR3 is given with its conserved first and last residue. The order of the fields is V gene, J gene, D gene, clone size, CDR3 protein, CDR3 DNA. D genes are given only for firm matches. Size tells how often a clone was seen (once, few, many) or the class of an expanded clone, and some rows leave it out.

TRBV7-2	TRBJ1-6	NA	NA	CANKITGEYNSPLHF	TGTGCCAACAAAATTACGGGGGAATATAATTCACCCCTCCACTTT
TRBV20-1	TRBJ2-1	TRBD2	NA	CSAGGVAGGRNEQFF	TGCAGTGCCGGCGGGGTAGCGGGAGGTCGCAATGAGCAGTTCTTC
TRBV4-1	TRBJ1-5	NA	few	CASSQDGGGRQPQHF	TGCGCCAGCAGCCAAGATGGTGGGGGCCGTCAGCCCCAGCATTTT
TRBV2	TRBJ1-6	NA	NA	CASSGGIAGRSPLHF	TGTGCCAGCAGTGGGGGTATAGCAGGTCGCTCACCCCTCCACTTT
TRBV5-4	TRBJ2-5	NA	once	CASSLEWGGRETQYF	TGTGCCAGCAGCTTGGAGTGGGGGGGGCGGGAGACCCAGTACTTC
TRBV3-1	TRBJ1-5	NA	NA	CASSLGVGGGNQPQHF	TGTGCCAGCAGCCTGGGGGTCGGTGGAGGCAATCAGCCCCAGCATTTT
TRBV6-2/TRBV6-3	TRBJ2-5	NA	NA	CASSWANQETQYF	TGTGCCAGCAGTTGGGCTAACCAAGAGACCCAGTACTTC
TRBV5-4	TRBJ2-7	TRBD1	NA	CASSLGTGEVGWYF	TGTGCCAGCAGCCTTGGGACAGGGGAAGTGGGTTGGTACTTC
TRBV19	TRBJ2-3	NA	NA	CASETADKPDTQYF	TGTGCCAGTGAGACAGCCGATAAACCAGATACGCAGTATTTT
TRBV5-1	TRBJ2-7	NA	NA	CASSLGAREQYF	TGCGCCAGCAGCTTGGGGGCTCGGGAGCAGTACTTC
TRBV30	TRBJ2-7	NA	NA	CAWRAGKYVGIPYEQYF	TGTGCCTGGAGGGCAGGAAAGTACGTGGGAATACCGTACGAGCAGTACTTC
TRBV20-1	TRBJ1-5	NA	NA	CSAVMANQPQHF	TGCAGTGCGGTTATGGCAAATCAGCCCCAGCATTTT
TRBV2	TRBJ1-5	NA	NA	CATADSQTIQPQHF	TGTGCCACCGCTGACAGTCAGACGATTCAGCCCCAGCATTTT
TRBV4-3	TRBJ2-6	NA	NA	CASSQVPGANVLTF	TGCGCCAGCAGCCAAGTCCCCGGGGCCAACGTCCTGACTTTC
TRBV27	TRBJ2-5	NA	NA	CASSSVLGETQYF	TGTGCCAGCAGTTCGGTCCTTGGGGAGACCCAGTACTTC
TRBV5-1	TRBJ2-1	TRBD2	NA	CASSLTSGGIFNEQFF	TGCGCCAGCAGCTTGACTAGCGGGGGGATTTTCAATGAGCAGTTCTTC
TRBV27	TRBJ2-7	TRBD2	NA	CASSLLAGVYEQYF	TGTGCCAGCAGTTTACTAGCGGGAGTATACGAGCAGTACTTC
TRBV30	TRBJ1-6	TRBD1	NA	CAWSPRPGQGGHSPLHF	TGTGCCTGGAGTCCCCGGCCGGGACAGGGGGGTCATTCACCCCTCCACTTT
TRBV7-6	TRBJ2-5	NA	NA	CASSNLLETQYF	TGTGCCAGCAGCAATCTATTAGAGACCCAGTACTTC
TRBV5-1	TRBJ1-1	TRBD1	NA	CASSSQGTGSTEAFF	TGCGCCAGCAGCTCCCAGGGGACAGGCAGCACTGAAGCTTTCTTT
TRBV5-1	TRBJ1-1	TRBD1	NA	CASSPAPDRYEAFF	TGCGCCAGCAGCCCGGCCCCGGACAGGTATGAAGCTTTCTTT
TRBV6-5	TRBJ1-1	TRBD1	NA	CASTGTGGMNTEAFF	TGTGCCAGTACAGGGACAGGGGGCATGAACACTGAAGCTTTCTTT
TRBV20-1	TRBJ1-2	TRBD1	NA	CSATDRATYGYTF	TGCAGTGCCACGGACAGGGCGACTTATGGCTACACCTTC
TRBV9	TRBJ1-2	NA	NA	CPSTGGYGYTF	TGTCCCAGTACCGGAGGCTATGGCTACACCTTC
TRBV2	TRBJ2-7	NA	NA	CASSLGAALLTYEQYF	TGTGCCAGCAGCTTGGGTGCCGCTCTATTAACCTACGAGCAGTACTTC
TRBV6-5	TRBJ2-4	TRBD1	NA	CASSSPTGLAKNIQYF	TGTGCCAGCAGTTCTCCGACAGGGCTAGCCAAAAACATTCAGTACTTC
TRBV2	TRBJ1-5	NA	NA	CASSETARYQPQHF	TGTGCCAGCAGTGAAACCGCACGATATCAGCCCCAGCATTTT
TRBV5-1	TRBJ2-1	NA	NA	CASSFDNEQFF	TGCGCCAGCAGCTTCGACAATGAGCAGTTCTTC
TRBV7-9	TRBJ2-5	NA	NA	CASSLAVLETQYF	TGTGCCAGCAGCTTAGCAGTATTGGAGACCCAGTACTTC
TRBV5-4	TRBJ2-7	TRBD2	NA	CASSSGGIGNEQYF	TGTGCCAGCAGCTCGGGGGGGATCGGCAACGAGCAGTACTTC
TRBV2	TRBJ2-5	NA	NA	CASSDKGSETQYF	TGTGCCAGCAGTGATAAGGGATCAGAGACCCAGTACTTC